This T cell receptor beta chain emerged from a study of blood T cells in healthy people across ages (dated by TCRdb to the mid-2010s). Describing the broader study: In model experiments, template switching captured roughly one uniquely barcoded TCR beta cDNA molecule for every two T cells. To track age-related changes in TCR beta repertoire diversity, the study relied on deep sequencing normalized with unique cDNA molecular identifiers. Donors were grouped into four age groups: young (average 16 years), middle-aged (under 40), aged (approximately 58) and long-lived (just over 80). For two donors (one aged 18 to 30 and one aged 80 or older), the study analyzed two additional independent replicas of 1 million unique cDNA reads from the same blood draw. To avoid experimental bias, donors of different ages were distributed randomly across sequencing lanes. Results the study describes overall, beyond this receptor: Bulk unsorted PBMC profiling prevented conclusive comparison of naive and antigen-experienced compartments. Estimates of total diversity from one million sequenced T cells were regarded as lower bounds and underestimates. Compared with the aged group, more naive CD4+ T cells, fewer expanded clones and increased TCR diversity were shown by the long-lived group, suggesting age selection. Observed TCR beta diversity per million T cells fell roughly linearly with age, and a significant reduction was already apparent by age roughly 40. There was a strong correlation between observed TCR beta diversity and the percentage of naive T cells measured by flow cytometry. Because donor CMV infection status was unknown, age-related changes in expanded clonotypes were potentially confounded.

The roughly 39 donors, aged about 6 to 95 years, were systemically healthy Caucasian individuals from Russia. Each donor gave approximately 9.3 milliliters of peripheral blood, collected into EDTA-treated Vacutainer tubes. PBMCs were isolated by Ficoll-Paque density-gradient centrifugation, with at least 6 million obtained per sample. Trizol reagent was used to extract total RNA from PBMCs, with at least 5 micrograms per sample. For every donor, an aliquot of PBMCs went through flow cytometry to measure the percentages of naive CD45RAhigh/CD27high T cells. Libraries were constructed by 5' RACE. TCRdb lists the instrument as Illumina HiSeq 2500. A second PCR of roughly 6 to 11 cycles was run with a J-beta primer mix and a sample-barcoded 5' primer. Each TCR beta cDNA molecule received a unique molecular identifier from a template-switch 5' adaptor carrying 12 random nucleotides. At least 2.5 million CDR3-containing paired-end reads were obtained from each sample. First-strand cDNA was synthesized from all RNA with the Mint cDNA synthesis kit, primed by a TRBC-specific oligonucleotide. Following uracil-DNA glycosylase treatment, all cDNA underwent a first 18-cycle PCR with the universal primers M1SS and BC2_uni_R. From the authors' description of their analysis: For normalization, 1 million high-quality reads were randomly selected from each sample, with every read carrying a distinct molecular identifier. Reads with shared molecular identifiers were discarded instead of being binned into consensus sequences. MiTCR, set to a Q25 quality threshold and the strictest error-elimination algorithm, was used for CDR3 identification, clonotype clustering and error correction. Lower-bound total TCR beta diversity was estimated with a nonparametric unseen species model using Euler transformation. TCRdb trimmed public reads at Q25 via fastp, called clones via MiXCR and kept in-frame beta chains. Each entry is one CDR3 protein sequence, shown with its most common DNA and genes. The V and J calls come from TCRdb's annotation, not from the publication. In all, the sample holds some 640,000 distinct CDR3 sequences, and around 48% of those were seen once. The leading ten clones occupy 25% to 35% of the sample.

Concerning this clonotype itself: Its antigen remains undetermined. Per-nucleotide qualities are absent, and no much larger clonotype sits a single base away.

Its CDR3 holds 13 amino acids, cysteine through phenylalanine. This entry keeps only the CDR3 DNA: 39 bases, framed from base 1. The germline V gene (reference sequence) gives CDR1 as DFQATT and CDR2 as SNEGSKA. Sequencing was done on a sample of blood. The chain joins TRBV20-1 to TRBJ1-1, with 7 central nucleotides matching TRBD1. The receptor comes from a woman aged 55-70 years in good health. In nucleotide form, the sequence is TGCAGACTGTCAACAGGGGTTGGCACTGAAGCTTTCTTT. It translates as CRLSTGVGTEAFF.